The next 19 T cell receptor beta chains were all read from a single sample in a study of T cells in localized non-small cell lung cancer. TCRdb keeps only in-frame clones here, not all; method: immunoSEQ multiplex PCR. This table holds about 45,000 clones, around 81% found once. The source was peripheral blood mononuclear cells, collected before any cancer treatment. The source is a man aged 40 to 69 with stage III lung adenocarcinoma.

CDR3 nucleotide sequence: TGTGCCAGCAGTTTAGGGAGGTCCTACAATGAGCAGTTCTTC. The encoded protein is CASSLGRSYNEQFF. The chain links TRBV27 to TRBJ2-1, with a tentative D call TRBD2 (6 bases). Germline V gene data show CDR1 as MNHEY and CDR2 as SMNVEV (reference sequence). Trimming pared 2 bases from V and 1 base from J, leaving 6 bases between. This CDR3 is 14 amino acids long.

This chain links TRBV5-4 with TRBJ1-1; D remains ambiguous. CDR1 and CDR2 from the germline V gene are SGHNT and YYREEE (reference sequence). The CDR3 consists of 14 residues. Deletions cut 1 base from V and 0 bases from J, with 7 bases between. For the CDR3, the DNA is TGTGCCAGCAGCTTGACCCGATTGAACACTGAAGCTTTCTTT. Translation: CASSLTRLNTEAFF.

This clone was picked up one time. This chain links TRBV7-7 with TRBJ2-5, with TRBD1 as a possible D gene (5 bases). This CDR3 has 14 amino acids. The germline V gene has CDR1 SSHAT and CDR2 FNYEAQ (reference sequence). V lost 1 base, J lost 5 bases, and 11 bases lay in between. CDR3 DNA: TGTGCCAGCAGCTTAGGGAATCCAGGGGAGACCCAGTACTTC. The encoded protein is CASSLGNPGETQYF.

The chain employs TRBV25-1 and TRBJ2-5; maybe TRBD1 (6 bases). Germline CDR1 MGHDK, CDR2 SYGVNS. V lost 3 bases, J lost 4 bases, and 21 bases lay in between. The CDR3 loop spans 17 amino acids. CDR3 nucleotide sequence: TGTGCCAGCAGTGATTTAGGGGCAGGGGCTTGGTTAGAGACCCAGTACTTC. Translated: CASSDLGAGAWLETQYF.

DNA of the CDR3: TGTGCCAGCAGCCCCCGGGGGGGTAGCGGGGTAGAAGGTGAGCAGTTCTTC. It translates to CASSPRGGSGVEGEQFF. The V gene is TRBV7-6, the J gene TRBJ2-1; 8 nucleotides line up with TRBD2. The CDR3 contains 17 residues. Losses at the gene ends were 5 bases for V and 9 bases for J; bases not matched to a gene: 18. Looked up from germline, CDR1 is SGHVS and CDR2 is FNYEAQ.

V is TRBV4-1 and J is TRBJ1-6; D ambiguous. This CDR3 is built from 14 residues. The V end was cut by 1 base, the J end by 6 bases, with 7 bases between. Germline assignment: CDR1 MGHRA and CDR2 YSYEKL. The CDR3 DNA sequence: TGCGCCAGCAGCCAAGTAGGCGGTAATTCACCCCTCCACTTT. It encodes CASSQVGGNSPLHF.

This clone showed up just once. The chain employs TRBV12-5 and TRBJ2-3, with D perhaps assigned TRBD1 or TRBD2 (5 bases each). V was pared by 5 bases and J by 5 bases, with 17 bases between. The CDR3 spans 15 residues. Per germline, CDR1 LGHNT and CDR2 FRNRAP. The CDR3 DNA sequence: TGTGCTAGTGGTCGAGGGGCGCGAGGTGGAGATACGCAGTATTTT. Translated, it gives CASGRGARGGDTQYF. The full variable domain, with the rest looked up from reference TRBV12-5 and TRBJ2-3, is DARVTQTPRHKVTEMGQEVTMRCQPILGHNTVFWYRQTMMQGLELLAYFRNRAPLDDSGMPKDRFSAEMPDATLATLKIQPSEPRDSAVYFCASGRGARGGDTQYFGPGTRLTVL.

This rearrangement joins TRBV5-6 to TRBJ2-7; D remains ambiguous. From germline, CDR1 is SGHDT and CDR2 YYEEEE. Between the trimmed V and J ends, which lost 3 bases and 2 bases, there was a span of 9 bases. The CDR3 totals 13 residues. CDR3 protein: CASSSGPAYEQYF. The CDR3 DNA sequence: TGTGCCAGCAGCTCCGGGCCCGCCTACGAGCAGTACTTC.

This sequence joins TRBV11-3 and TRBJ2-1, with 11 bases identical to TRBD1. There are 15 residues in the CDR3. The germline CDR1 and CDR2 sequences are SGHNT and YENEEA. Trimming took 0 bases from V and 10 from J; bases not matched to a gene: 5. The CDR3 region is CASSLEGTGGDEQFF. The CDR3 coding sequence is TGTGCCAGCAGCTTAGAGGGGACAGGGGGTGACGAGCAGTTCTTC. The variable domain in full, completed from reference TRBV11-3 and TRBJ2-1, reads EAGVVQSPRYKIIEKKQPVAFWCNPISGHNTLYWYLQNLGQGPELLIRYENEEAVDDSQLPKDRFSAERLKGVDSTLKIQPAELGDSAVYLCASSLEGTGGDEQFFGPGTRLTVL.

V usage is TRBV2 and J usage is TRBJ2-2; D possibly matches TRBD1 or TRBD2 (5 bases each). CDR3 length: 14 amino acids. Trimming removed 2 bases from V and 4 bases from J, with 8 bases in between. The V gene's germline CDR1 is SNHLY and CDR2 FYNNEI. This chain's CDR3 is CASSEIGTTGELFF. Here the CDR3 DNA reads TGTGCCAGCAGTGAAATTGGGACCACCGGGGAGCTGTTTTTT.

This clone was picked up one time. The V gene is TRBV4-1, the J gene TRBJ2-3, with 10 bases fitting TRBD2. This CDR3 contains 17 residues. CDR1 and CDR2 from the germline V gene are MGHRA and YSYEKL. V shed 2 bases and J 2 bases; nucleotides not matched to a gene: 7. The CDR3 sequence is CASSQLRTSGATDTQYF. DNA of the CDR3: TGCGCCAGCAGCCAACTTAGGACTAGCGGTGCCACAGATACGCAGTATTTT.

The chain recombines TRBV5-1 with TRBJ2-7; D uncertain. Germline V gene lookup returns CDR1 SGHRS and CDR2 YFSETQ. V was cut by 1 base and J by 5 bases, with 13 bases left in between. The CDR3 runs 14 residues. The CDR3 nucleotides are TGCGCCAGCAGCTTGTTAAACAGCGTGAACGAGCAGTACTTC. Translation gives CASSLLNSVNEQYF.

The genes are TRBV10-3 and TRBJ2-1; no firm D call. V was shortened by 7 bases and J by 6 bases, with 16 bases between the two germline ends. This CDR3 has 14 amino acids. Germline V gene data show CDR1 as ENHRY and CDR2 as SYGVKD. Here the CDR3 reads CAIKTPSNTNEQFF. The CDR3 nucleotides are TGTGCCATCAAAACTCCCTCGAATACCAATGAGCAGTTCTTC.

The rearrangement joins TRBV30 to TRBJ2-7; weak D call: TRBD1 (6 bases). This CDR3 spans 11 amino acids. CDR1 is GTSNPN, CDR2 SVGIG, per germline (reference sequence). With 2 bases removed from V and 11 bases from J, the gap between germline ends came to 13 bases. CDR3 region: CAWSSQGKKYF. CDR3 DNA sequence: TGTGCCTGGAGTAGTCAGGGGAAGAAGTACTTC.

The rearrangement uses TRBV5-6 and TRBJ2-7; D is undetermined. Trimming pared 1 base from V and 2 bases from J, leaving 7 bases between. The CDR3 totals 13 residues. In germline, CDR1 is SGHDT, CDR2 YYEEEE. This CDR3 is CASSLISAYEQYF. The CDR3 DNA sequence: TGTGCCAGCAGCTTGATCTCCGCCTACGAGCAGTACTTC.

This rearrangement joins TRBV16 to TRBJ2-1; the D is unclear. Trimming pared 2 bases from V and 7 bases from J, leaving 6 bases between. Germline V gene sequence: CDR1 KGHSY, CDR2 FQNENV. The CDR3 loop spans 12 amino acids. Written as DNA, the CDR3 is TGTGCCAGCAGCCAACTATCGAATGAGCAGTTCTTC. Its protein product is CASSQLSNEQFF.

The CDR3 bases are TGTGCCAGCAGACCCGCCCGGGACAGGGAAGGGTACTATAGCAATCAGCCCCAGCATTTT. The encoded protein is CASRPARDREGYYSNQPQHF. The chain couples TRBV27 to TRBJ1-5, with 9 bases that match TRBD1. Per the germline V gene, CDR1 is MNHEY and CDR2 is SMNVEV (reference sequence). Losses at the gene ends were 6 bases for V and 0 bases for J; bases not matched to a gene: 18. The CDR3 extends over 20 amino acids.

This sequence joins TRBV29-1 and TRBJ1-1, with 8 bases that match TRBD1. CDR1 SQVTM and CDR2 ANQGSEA come from the germline V gene. The CDR3 length is 13 residues. Trimming cost V 7 bases and J 7 bases; bases outside gene matches: 11. CDR3 DNA: TGCAGCGGGGGCAGGACAGGGCACGGTGAAGCTTTCTTT. Protein: CSGGRTGHGEAFF.

The V and J genes are TRBV19 and TRBJ2-5; 9 positions agree with TRBD1. Germline trimming cut 7 bases from V and 9 bases from J; bases unmatched to any gene: 15. This CDR3 region has 15 residues. CDR1 is LNHDA and CDR2 is SQIVND in the germline V gene (reference sequence). The CDR3 spells CASTFTSDRGKAQYF. The CDR3 DNA reads as TGTGCCAGTACCTTTACCTCGGACAGGGGAAAGGCCCAGTACTTC.